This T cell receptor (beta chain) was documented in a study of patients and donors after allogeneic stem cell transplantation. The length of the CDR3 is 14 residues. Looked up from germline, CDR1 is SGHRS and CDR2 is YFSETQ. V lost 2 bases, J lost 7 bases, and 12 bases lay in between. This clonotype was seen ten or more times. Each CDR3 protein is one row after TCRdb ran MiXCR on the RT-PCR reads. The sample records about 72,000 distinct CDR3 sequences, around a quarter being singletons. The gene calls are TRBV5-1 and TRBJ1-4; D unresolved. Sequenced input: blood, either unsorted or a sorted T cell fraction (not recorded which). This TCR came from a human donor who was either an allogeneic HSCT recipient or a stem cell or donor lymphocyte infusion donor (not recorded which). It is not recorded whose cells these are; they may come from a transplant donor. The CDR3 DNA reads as TGCGCCAGCAGCTTCGGTGGGCCGGTTGAAAAACTGTTTTTT. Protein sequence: CASSFGGPVEKLFF.